This TCR beta chain was documented in a study of blood T cell repertoires in COVID-19. As for the study in general: Sites in the United States, Italy and Spain provided acute and convalescent COVID-19 samples. The cDNA or gDNA used as material had been derived from T cells, B-cell-depleted T cells, or PBMCs.

The CDR3 spans 14 residues. V lost 7 bases, J lost 2 bases, and 13 bases lay in between. CDR1 is MNHEY, CDR2 SVGAGI, per germline. Original data processing: Reference gene primer amplification gave nucleated cell count estimates. Profiled with immunoSEQ multiplex PCR; TCRdb holds only in-frame clones, not every one. V and J calls and clone size are given by that table; D and trimming were obtained from the DNA. This sample has some 240,000 clones, with 80% found just once. The origin of this receptor is a woman in her seventies with acute or convalescent COVID-19. Sequencing was done on a sample of peripheral blood. The rearrangement links TRBV6-5 to TRBJ2-3; the D gene is possibly TRBD1 (5 bases). CDR3 DNA: TGTGCCAGCACCGAACAGGTTTCCACAGATACGCAGTATTTT. Residues: CASTEQVSTDTQYF.